The 16 T cell receptor beta chains reported below all come from one sample, sequenced in a study of T cell repertoires in cytomegalovirus infection. TCRdb independently ran MiXCR on the reads; one entry per CDR3 protein. The sample shows 150,000 to 200,000 distinct CDR3 sequences, 8% to 10% of them seen only once. The sample consisted of PBMCs. All receptors come from a human donor in good health (CMV status not recorded). Some clones in this sample may be carry-over from other donors' samples.

This clonotype has at least ten counts. The chain carries TRBV29-1 and TRBJ1-5, with D possibly TRBD1 on 6 matching bases. V dropped 4 bases and J dropped 5 bases, with 12 bases sitting between them. Per germline, CDR1 SQVTM and CDR2 ANQGSEA. CDR3 length equals 13 residues. The CDR3 sequence is CSVGQGTYQPQHF. The CDR3 nucleotides are TGCAGCGTTGGTCAGGGGACATATCAGCCCCAGCATTTT.

This clonotype was seen many times. The gene calls are TRBV2 and TRBJ2-6, with a possible D match to TRBD1 (6 bases). Deletions cut 5 bases from V and 2 bases from J, with 7 bases between. The CDR3 is 14 amino acids. Germline V gives CDR1 SNHLY, CDR2 FYNNEI. The CDR3: CASSRQAGANVLTF. The CDR3 nucleotides read TGTGCCAGCAGTAGACAGGCTGGGGCCAACGTCCTGACTTTC.

This clonotype was detected a few times. J is TRBJ2-1 and V is TRBV4-3, with TRBD2 identical over 15 bases. The junction had 3 bases not matched to a gene; V was cut back by 3 bases and J by 0 bases. The length of the CDR3 is 18 residues. Germline CDR1 and CDR2: LGHNA and YSLEER. The CDR3 region has the DNA TGCGCCAGCAGCCAGGGACTAGCGGGAGGTCGCTCCTACAATGAGCAGTTCTTC. Translation gives CASSQGLAGGRSYNEQFF.

The rearrangement links TRBV2 to TRBJ2-7; 15 bases match TRBD2. CDR3 length: 16 residues. The V and J ends lost 6 bases and 4 bases, in that order; junction bases with no gene match: 7. Germline V gives CDR1 SNHLY, CDR2 FYNNEI. Written as DNA, the CDR3 is TGTGCCAGCAGAACCAGGACTAGCGGGAGGGATTACGAGCAGTACTTC. Translated: CASRTRTSGRDYEQYF.

This clonotype was seen ten or more times. The rearrangement joins TRBV19 to TRBJ2-7, with D perhaps TRBD1 (6 bases). There are 13 residues in the CDR3. Trimming removed 6 bases at V and 1 base at J, with 10 bases between. CDR1 is LNHDA, CDR2 SQIVND, per germline (reference sequence). In DNA, the CDR3 is TGTGCCAGTAGATCAGGGGTATCCTACGAGCAGTACTTC. Translated, it gives CASRSGVSYEQYF.

This clonotype showed up many times. The V and J genes are TRBV11-2 and TRBJ1-1, with unresolved D. The V gene's germline CDR1 is SGHAT and CDR2 FQNNGV. Trimming cost V 0 bases and J 0 bases, with 5 bases left between them. The CDR3 is 14 amino acids. The DNA of the CDR3 is TGTGCCAGCAGCTTAGAAGGGCTGAACACTGAAGCTTTCTTT. This gives the protein CASSLEGLNTEAFF.

This clonotype was recorded at least ten times. The CDR3 sequence: CASSSPRGNQPQHF. In DNA form, the CDR3 reads TGTGCCAGCAGCTCCCCCAGGGGGAATCAGCCCCAGCATTTT. This chain links TRBV7-2 with TRBJ1-5; TRBD1 matches at 7 bases. Unmatched junction bases numbered 4, after V lost 4 bases and J lost 4 bases. Germline CDR1 is SGHTA and CDR2 is FQGNSA. The CDR3 extends over 14 amino acids.

The table lists this clonotype with many counts. The genes are TRBV28 and TRBJ1-2; a possible D gene is TRBD1 (5 bases). Trimming cost V 1 base and J 8 bases, with 14 bases left between them. This CDR3 spans 14 amino acids. Looked up from germline, CDR1 is MDHEN and CDR2 is SYDVKM. The CDR3 DNA reads TGTGCCAGCAGTTTATCGGTCAGGGAGACAGGCTACACCTTC. The encoded protein is CASSLSVRETGYTF.

This chain joins TRBV3-1 and TRBJ2-2; TRBD2 is a possible D gene (6 bases). The V gene lost 0 bases and the J gene lost 4 bases, with 12 bases spanning the gap. The CDR3 runs to 16 residues. Germline V lookup: CDR1 LGHDT, CDR2 YNNKEL (reference sequence). CDR3 DNA sequence: TGTGCCAGCAGCCAAGATGGGGGGACCGTCACCGGGGAGCTGTTTTTT. Translating gives CASSQDGGTVTGELFF. Supplemented by reference TRBV3-1 and TRBJ2-2, the full variable domain reads DTAVSQTPKYLVTQMGNDKSIKCEQNLGHDTMYWYKQDSKKFLKIMFSYNNKELIINETVPNRFSPKSPDKAHLNLHINSLELGDSAVYFCASSQDGGTVTGELFFGEGSRLTVL.

This clonotype was seen at least ten times. This rearrangement joins TRBV10-3 to TRBJ1-1; perhaps TRBD1 as D (5 bases). The germline V gene encodes CDR1 ENHRY and CDR2 SYGVKD. The CDR3 extends over 13 amino acids. Deletions cut 9 bases from V and 2 bases from J, with 13 bases between. Here the CDR3 DNA reads TGTGCCATTGGCCTCCGGACAAACACTGAAGCTTTCTTT. Translating gives CAIGLRTNTEAFF.

The chain has TRBV7-9 and TRBJ2-1; 7 nucleotides agree with TRBD2. V gave up 1 base and J gave up 2 bases; unmatched junction bases: 2. This CDR3 has 15 residues. Germline V lookup: CDR1 SEHNR, CDR2 FQNEAQ (reference sequence). CDR3 nucleotide sequence: TGTGCCAGCAGCTTAGTTCTAGCGGCCTACAATGAGCAGTTCTTC. This encodes CASSLVLAAYNEQFF.

This clonotype was seen repeatedly, ten times or more. This sequence joins TRBV28 and TRBJ1-2, with unresolved D. Per germline, CDR1 MDHEN and CDR2 SYDVKM. V lost 5 bases to trimming and J lost 4 bases, with 11 bases between them. This CDR3 has 13 residues. CDR3 loop: CASSIPKVYGYTF. CDR3 bases: TGTGCCAGCAGTATACCCAAAGTCTATGGCTACACCTTC.

This clonotype appeared many times. The DNA of the CDR3 is TGTGCCAGCACTTCCAGGTCGGGGGGCACAGATACGCAGTATTTT. Translating it yields CASTSRSGGTDTQYF. This chain connects TRBV12-3 or TRBV12-4 to TRBJ2-3; D may be TRBD2 (6 bases). This CDR3 contains 15 residues. Trimming took off 7 bases at V and 1 base at J, with 15 bases between the two ends.

J is TRBJ2-7 and V is TRBV28; tentatively, D is TRBD2 (7 bases). V lost 6 bases and J lost 1, with 16 bases in between. The CDR3 spans 15 residues. Per the germline V gene, CDR1 is MDHEN and CDR2 is SYDVKM. CDR3 loop: CASRPTGGDSYEQYF. Here the CDR3 DNA reads TGTGCCAGCAGACCCACGGGGGGCGATTCCTACGAGCAGTACTTC.

This clonotype has a count of ten or more. The V call is TRBV7-8, the J call TRBJ2-1; TRBD2 matches 16 bases. Germline-derived CDR1 and CDR2 are SGHVS and FQNEAQ. There are 18 residues in the CDR3. V shed 2 bases and J 10 bases; nucleotides not matched to a gene: 11. The CDR3 DNA reads TGTGCCAGCAGCTTAATCACCGGGACTAGCGGGAGGGCCCAGGAGCAGTTCTTC. Encoded protein: CASSLITGTSGRAQEQFF.

This clonotype appeared a few times. The rearrangement joins TRBV11-2 to TRBJ2-7; 7 positions agree with TRBD1. The CDR3 is 13 amino acids. V gave up 2 bases and J gave up 7 bases; unmatched junction bases: 5. Germline loops: CDR1 SGHAT, CDR2 FQNNGV. CDR3 sequence reads: CASSLITGVEQYF. The DNA for the CDR3 is TGTGCCAGCAGCTTAATAACAGGGGTTGAGCAGTACTTC.